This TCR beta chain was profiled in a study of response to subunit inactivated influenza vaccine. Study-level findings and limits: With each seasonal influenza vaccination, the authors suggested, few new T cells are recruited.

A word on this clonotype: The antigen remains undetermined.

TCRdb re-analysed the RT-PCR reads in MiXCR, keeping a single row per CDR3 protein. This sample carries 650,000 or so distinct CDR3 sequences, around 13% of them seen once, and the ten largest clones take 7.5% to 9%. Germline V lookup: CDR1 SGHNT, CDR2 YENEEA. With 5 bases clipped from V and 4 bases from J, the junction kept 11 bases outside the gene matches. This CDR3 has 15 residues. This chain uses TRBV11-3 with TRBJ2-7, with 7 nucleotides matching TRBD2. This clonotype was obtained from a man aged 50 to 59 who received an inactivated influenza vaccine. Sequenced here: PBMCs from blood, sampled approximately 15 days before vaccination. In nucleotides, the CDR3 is TGTGCCAGCAGCAAGGGGTCAGCGGGGCCGTACGAGCAGTACTTC. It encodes CASSKGSAGPYEQYF.